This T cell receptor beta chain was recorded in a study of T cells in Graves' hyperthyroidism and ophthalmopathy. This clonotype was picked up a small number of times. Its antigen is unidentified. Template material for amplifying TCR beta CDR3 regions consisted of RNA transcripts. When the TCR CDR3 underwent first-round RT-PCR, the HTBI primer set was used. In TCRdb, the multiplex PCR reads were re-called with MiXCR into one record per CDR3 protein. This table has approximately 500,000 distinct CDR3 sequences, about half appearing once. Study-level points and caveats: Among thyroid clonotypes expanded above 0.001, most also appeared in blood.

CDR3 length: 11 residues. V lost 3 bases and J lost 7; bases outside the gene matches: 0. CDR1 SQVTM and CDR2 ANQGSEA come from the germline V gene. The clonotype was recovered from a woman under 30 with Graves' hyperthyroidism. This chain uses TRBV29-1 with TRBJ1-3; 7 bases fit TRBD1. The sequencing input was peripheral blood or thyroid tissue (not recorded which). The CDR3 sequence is CSVEDRNTIYF. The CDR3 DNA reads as TGCAGCGTTGAGGACAGGAACACCATATATTTT.